This T cell receptor beta chain came from a study of early T cells in non-severe SARS-CoV-2 infection. Study context: Unsorted whole blood bulk RNA was sequenced, with unpaired chains.

The CDR3 spans 18 residues. From the 5' RACE reads, TCRdb called clonotypes with MiXCR, one entry per CDR3 protein. The table has more than 45,000 distinct CDR3 sequences, 7% to 8% seen once; the top ten hold approximately 3.1%. On this clonotype: At one end, the junction sequence differs from germline, possibly due to a read error.

The sample was whole blood. This clonotype originated in an adult who was a healthcare worker with PCR-confirmed SARS-CoV-2 infection or an uninfected control (not recorded which). This chain connects TRBV12-3 or TRBV12-4 to TRBJ2-4, with TRBD1 matching over 12 bases. The chain's CDR3 is CASSLGQGANRGKNNQYF. The DNA of the CDR3 is TGTGCCAGCAGCCTGGGACAGGGGGCTAATCGAGGGAAAAACAATCAGTACTTC.